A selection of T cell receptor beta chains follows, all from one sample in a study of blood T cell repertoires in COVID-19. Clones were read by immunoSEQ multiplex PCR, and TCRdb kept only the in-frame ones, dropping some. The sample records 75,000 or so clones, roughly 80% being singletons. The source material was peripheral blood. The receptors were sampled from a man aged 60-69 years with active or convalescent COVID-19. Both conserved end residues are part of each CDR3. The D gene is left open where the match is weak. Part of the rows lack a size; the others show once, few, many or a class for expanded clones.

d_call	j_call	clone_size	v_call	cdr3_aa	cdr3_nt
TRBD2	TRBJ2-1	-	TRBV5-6	CASSSGLAGGMLGQFF	TGTGCCAGCAGCTCGGGACTAGCGGGGGGAATGTTAGGCCAGTTCTTC
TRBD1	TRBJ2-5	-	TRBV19	CASRQSGQGRSPQETQYF	TGTGCCAGTAGGCAATCCGGACAGGGGCGATCCCCGCAAGAGACCCAGTACTTC
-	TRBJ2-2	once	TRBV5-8	CASSFLRGRDIGELFF	TGTGCCAGCAGCTTTTTGCGGGGCCGAGACATCGGGGAGCTGTTTTTT
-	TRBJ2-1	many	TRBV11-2	CASSPEGAFTNEQFF	TGTGCCAGCAGCCCAGAGGGTGCGTTTACGAATGAGCAGTTCTTC
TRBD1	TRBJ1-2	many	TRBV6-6	CASSYSQGDLYGYTF	TGTGCCAGCAGTTACTCACAGGGGGATCTATATGGCTACACCTTC
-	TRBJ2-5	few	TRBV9	CASSTRTNQETQYF	TGTGCCAGCAGCACCCGGACTAACCAAGAGACCCAGTACTTC
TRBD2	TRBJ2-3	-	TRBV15	CATSPGLAGGLSDTQYF	TGTGCCACCAGCCCCGGACTAGCGGGGGGGTTGTCAGATACGCAGTATTTT
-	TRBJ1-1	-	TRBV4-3	CASSQELRPNTEAFF	TGCGCCAGCAGCCAAGAACTACGCCCGAACACTGAAGCTTTCTTT
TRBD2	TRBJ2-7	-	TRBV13	CASSGTGTRGDEQYF	TGTGCCAGCAGCGGAACCGGGACTAGGGGGGACGAGCAGTACTTC
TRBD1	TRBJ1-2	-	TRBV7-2	CASSLGQGNYGYTF	TGTGCCAGCAGCTTAGGACAGGGGAACTATGGCTACACCTTC
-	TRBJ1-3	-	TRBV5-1	CASSLARGYGNTIYF	TGCGCCAGCAGCTTGGCTAGGGGCTATGGAAACACCATATATTTT
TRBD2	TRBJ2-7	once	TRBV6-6	CASRQTSGGLYEQYF	TGTGCCAGCAGGCAAACTAGCGGGGGCCTCTACGAGCAGTACTTC
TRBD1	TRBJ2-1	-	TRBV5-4	CASSVKGTDVEQFF	TGTGCCAGCAGCGTTAAAGGGACAGACGTAGAGCAGTTCTTC
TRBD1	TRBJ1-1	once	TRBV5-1	CASSSGQGYTEAFF	TGCGCCAGCAGCTCCGGACAGGGCTACACTGAAGCTTTCTTT
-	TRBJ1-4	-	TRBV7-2	CASSPRRDWGEKLFF	TGTGCCAGCAGCCCGAGGCGGGATTGGGGTGAAAAACTGTTTTTT
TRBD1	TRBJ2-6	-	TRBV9	CASSADRVGSGANVLTF	TGTGCCAGCAGCGCCGACAGGGTCGGCTCTGGGGCCAACGTCCTGACTTTC
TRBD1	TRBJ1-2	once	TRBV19	CASTDRAFYGYTF	TGTGCCAGTACCGACAGGGCGTTTTATGGCTACACCTTC
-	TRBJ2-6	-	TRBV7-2	CASSLVAVLLSGANVLTF	TGTGCCAGCAGCTTAGTGGCAGTCCTCCTCTCTGGGGCCAACGTCCTGACTTTC
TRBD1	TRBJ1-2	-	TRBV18	CASSPNRGDYGYTF	TGTGCCAGCTCACCAAACAGGGGAGACTATGGCTACACCTTC
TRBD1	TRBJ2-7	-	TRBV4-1	CASSQVLDRREQYF	TGCGCCAGCAGCCAGGTACTGGACAGGAGGGAGCAGTACTTC
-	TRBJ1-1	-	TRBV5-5	CASSLGSSPEAFF	TGTGCCAGCAGCTTGGGGAGCTCACCTGAAGCTTTCTTT
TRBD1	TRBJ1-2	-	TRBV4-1	CASSQDGRTGGSYTF	TGCGCCAGCAGCCAAGATGGGAGGACAGGGGGAAGCTACACCTTC
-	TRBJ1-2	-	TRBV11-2	CASSLPAGGANYGYTF	TGTGCCAGCAGCTTGCCAGCTGGAGGGGCGAACTATGGCTACACCTTC
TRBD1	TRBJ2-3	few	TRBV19	CASTAQGAGDTQYF	TGTGCCAGTACGGCACAGGGGGCGGGAGATACGCAGTATTTT
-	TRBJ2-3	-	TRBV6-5	CASSYRGGTDTQYF	TGTGCCAGCAGTTACCGCGGTGGCACAGATACGCAGTATTTT
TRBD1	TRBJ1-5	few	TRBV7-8	CASSSRGVRGRKGQPQHF	TGTGCCAGCAGCTCCCGGGGTGTCAGGGGGCGGAAAGGTCAGCCCCAGCATTTT
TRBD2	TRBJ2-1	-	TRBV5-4	CASSSLAGVYSTSYNEQFF	TGTGCCAGCAGCTCTTTAGCGGGGGTATATTCTACGTCCTACAATGAGCAGTTCTTC
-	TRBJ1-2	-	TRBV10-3	CAISESRQSFGYTF	TGTGCCATCAGTGAGTCGAGACAATCCTTTGGCTACACCTTC
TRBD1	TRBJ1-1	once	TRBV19	CASSQTGMKGKAFF	TGTGCCAGTAGTCAGACAGGGATGAAAGGTAAAGCTTTCTTT
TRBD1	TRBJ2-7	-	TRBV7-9	CASSLEDRPSYEQYF	TGTGCCAGCAGCTTAGAGGACAGGCCCTCCTACGAGCAGTACTTC
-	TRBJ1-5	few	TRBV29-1	CSVRDGGTSNQPQHF	TGCAGCGTTAGGGACGGGGGGACTAGCAATCAGCCCCAGCATTTT
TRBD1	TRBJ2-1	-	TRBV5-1	CASSLAGQGRGDEQFF	TGCGCCAGCAGCTTGGCCGGACAGGGAAGAGGAGATGAGCAGTTCTTC
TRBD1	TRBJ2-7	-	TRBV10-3	CAISDRGWEQYF	TGTGCCATCAGTGACAGGGGGTGGGAGCAGTACTTC
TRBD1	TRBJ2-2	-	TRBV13	CASSSTRGRLAGELFF	TGTGCCAGCAGCTCTACCAGGGGGCGCTTGGCCGGGGAGCTGTTTTTT
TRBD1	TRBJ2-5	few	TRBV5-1	CASSWGQLETQYF	TGCGCCAGCAGCTGGGGACAGTTGGAGACCCAGTACTTC
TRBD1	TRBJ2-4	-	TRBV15	CATSRTTGGALNIQYF	TGTGCCACCAGCAGAACTACAGGGGGCGCTTTGAACATTCAGTACTTC
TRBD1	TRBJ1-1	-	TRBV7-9	CASSSRQGEPRMVNTEAFF	TGTGCCAGCAGCTCCCGACAGGGAGAGCCTCGGATGGTCAACACTGAAGCTTTCTTT
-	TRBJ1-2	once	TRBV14	CASSHPSGRLGGYTF	TGTGCCAGCAGCCACCCATCGGGAAGGCTGGGTGGCTACACCTTC
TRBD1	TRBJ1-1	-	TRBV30	CAWNRGDFEAFF	TGTGCCTGGAACAGGGGAGATTTTGAAGCTTTCTTT
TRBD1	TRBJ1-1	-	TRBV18	CASSRVLRQGEAFF	TGTGCCAGCTCACGCGTCCTAAGACAGGGTGAAGCTTTCTTT
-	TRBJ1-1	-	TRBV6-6	CASRKIQDTTNTEAFF	TGTGCCAGCAGGAAAATTCAGGACACGACGAACACTGAAGCTTTCTTT
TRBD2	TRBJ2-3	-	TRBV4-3	CASSQEGGGATDTQYF	TGCGCCAGCAGCCAAGAGGGCGGGGGGGCCACAGATACGCAGTATTTT
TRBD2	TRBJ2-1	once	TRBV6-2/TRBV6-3	CASSSSGGESYNEQFF	TGTGCCAGCAGTTCTAGCGGGGGGGAGTCCTACAATGAGCAGTTCTTC
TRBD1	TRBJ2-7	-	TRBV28	CASSAPGQGRKEQYF	TGTGCCAGCAGCGCCCCGGGACAGGGAAGGAAAGAGCAGTACTTC
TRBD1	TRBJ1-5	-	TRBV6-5	CASSYAGGDSNQPQHF	TGTGCCAGCAGTTACGCAGGGGGAGATAGCAATCAGCCCCAGCATTTT
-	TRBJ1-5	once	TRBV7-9	CASSLGDQPQHF	TGTGCCAGCAGCTTAGGAGATCAGCCCCAGCATTTT
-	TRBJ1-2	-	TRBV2	CASSVGGARGYTF	TGTGCCAGCAGTGTTGGGGGCGCTAGGGGCTACACCTTC
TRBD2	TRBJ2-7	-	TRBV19	CASSVRLAPYEQYF	TGTGCCAGTAGTGTCAGACTAGCCCCCTACGAGCAGTACTTC
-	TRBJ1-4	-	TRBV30	CAWSEGDEKLFF	TGTGCCTGGAGCGAAGGGGATGAAAAACTGTTTTTT